These 19 T cell receptor beta chains share one sample of origin, sequenced in a study of blood T cell repertoires in COVID-19. Profiled with immunoSEQ multiplex PCR; TCRdb holds only in-frame clones, not every one. This sample has roughly 200,000 clones; more than 80% occur once, and the top ten carry approximately 8%. Sequencing used peripheral blood. These receptors were collected from an older woman with acute or convalescent COVID-19.

The chain joins TRBV5-1 to TRBJ1-3, with a weak D call TRBD1 (6 bases). This CDR3 spans 16 amino acids. Germline CDR1 reads SGHRS; CDR2 reads YFSETQ. Trimming cost V 4 bases and J 0 bases, with 14 bases left between them. The CDR3 sequence is CASSLTGGGSGNTIYF. The DNA for the CDR3 is TGCGCCAGCAGCCTGACAGGTGGAGGCTCTGGAAACACCATATATTTT.

The V and J genes are TRBV11-3 and TRBJ2-7; 7 bases fit TRBD2. CDR3 length: 17 residues. The trim removed 4 bases at V and 4 bases at J, leaving 16 bases unmatched. CDR1 is SGHNT and CDR2 is YENEEA in the germline V gene. CDR3 amino acids: CASSSGHGRWDQYEQYV. In DNA, the CDR3 is TGTGCCAGCAGCTCAGGACACGGGAGGTGGGACCAATACGAGCAGTACGTC.

This sequence joins TRBV25-1 and TRBJ2-5, with TRBD1 matching 7 bases. The CDR3 loop spans 15 amino acids. Losses at the gene ends were 3 bases for V and 0 bases for J; bases not matched to a gene: 4. The germline V gene has CDR1 MGHDK and CDR2 SYGVNS. The CDR3 DNA sequence: TGTGCCAGCAGTGAGACAGGGCTGTACCAAGAGACCCAGTACTTC. Protein: CASSETGLYQETQYF.

This clone was detected only a few times. The chain is built from TRBV10-3 and TRBJ2-5; possibly TRBD1 for D (5 bases). CDR1 is ENHRY and CDR2 is SYGVKD in the germline V gene. The V end was cut by 6 bases, the J end by 5 bases, with 13 bases between. This CDR3 region has 13 residues. CDR3 sequence: CAISHQGRETQYF. For the CDR3, the DNA is TGTGCCATCAGCCATCAGGGCCGGGAGACCCAGTACTTC.

The genes are TRBV11-2 and TRBJ2-7, with 8 bases matching TRBD2. CDR3 length equals 15 residues. In germline, CDR1 is SGHAT, CDR2 FQNNGV. Germline trimming cut 3 bases from V and 4 bases from J; bases unmatched to any gene: 8. DNA for the CDR3: TGTGCCAGCAGCTTCGGGACTAGGGGGTGGTACGAGCAGTACGTC. Protein product: CASSFGTRGWYEQYV.

This clone showed up just a few times. The chain is built from TRBV15 and TRBJ1-4; D possibly corresponds to TRBD1 (6 bases). The length of the CDR3 is 15 residues. CDR1 is LNHNV, CDR2 YYDKDF, per germline (reference sequence). Trimming pared 3 bases from V and 8 bases from J, leaving 16 bases between. This CDR3 reads CATSSVKGGGEKLFF. The CDR3 nucleotides read TGTGCCACCAGCAGTGTCAAAGGGGGAGGGGAAAAACTGTTTTTT.

The V call is TRBV5-1, the J call TRBJ1-2; possible D gene TRBD1, 6 bases. CDR3 length equals 16 residues. V lost 0 bases and J 3 bases, leaving 15 bases between the germline ends. From germline, CDR1 is SGHRS and CDR2 YFSETQ. The CDR3 sequence: CASSLAASSGDYGYTF. The CDR3 DNA reads as TGCGCCAGCAGCTTGGCCGCTTCCTCAGGGGACTATGGCTACACCTTC.

The count of this clone is one. J is TRBJ1-2 and V is TRBV27; unclear D gene. Germline V CDR1 and CDR2: MNHEY, SMNVEV (reference sequence). V was pared by 6 bases and J by 5 bases, with 19 bases between. The CDR3 is 15 residues long. The CDR3 here is CASSPVSDASYGYTF. In nucleotides, the CDR3 is TGTGCCAGCAGCCCCGTTAGCGACGCGTCTTATGGCTACACCTTC.

DNA of the CDR3: TGTGCCAGCAGCTTGAGTCGGGTTAGCAATCAGCCCCAGCATTTT. Protein product: CASSLSRVSNQPQHF. V is TRBV5-7 and J is TRBJ1-5; D call uncertain. TRBV5-7 carries the ORF label, with uncertain function. V was pared by 1 base and J by 0 bases, with 8 bases between. The CDR3 totals 15 residues.

The chain employs TRBV15 and TRBJ2-3; 7 bases line up with TRBD2. Germline-derived CDR1 and CDR2 are LNHNV and YYDKDF (reference sequence). This CDR3 is 16 amino acids long. The ends lost 3 bases at V and 5 bases at J; junction bases unmatched: 11. Written as DNA, the CDR3 is TGTGCCACCAGCAGGTGGCCCCCGGGGGGTAAAGATACGCAGTATTTT. Protein sequence: CATSRWPPGGKDTQYF.

This clone was observed a few times. The rearrangement links TRBV6-5 to TRBJ2-7, with D possibly being TRBD1 (5 bases). The CDR3 loop spans 13 amino acids. V was pared by 7 bases and J by 0 bases, with 10 bases between. Germline V gives CDR1 MNHEY, CDR2 SVGAGI. This chain's CDR3 is CASMSGNSYEQYF. The CDR3 region has the DNA TGTGCCAGCATGTCAGGGAACTCCTACGAGCAGTACTTC.

The chain carries TRBV6-1 and TRBJ2-1; the D gene is possibly TRBD2 (7 bases). The CDR3 contains 20 residues. V lost 0 bases to trimming and J lost 4 bases, with 25 bases between them. The V gene's germline CDR1 is MNHNS and CDR2 SASEGT. The CDR3 nucleotides read TGTGCCAGCAGTGAAGCGATACAGGGCATCACAGCGGGGCCTTACAATGAGCAGTTCTTC. This encodes CASSEAIQGITAGPYNEQFF.

This clone has just one count. The chain couples TRBV16 to TRBJ2-3; D is possibly TRBD2 (5 bases). The CDR3 covers 13 residues. Germline V lookup: CDR1 KGHSY, CDR2 FQNENV. V was pared by 0 bases and J by 6 bases, with 7 bases between. The CDR3 here is CASSQSLEDTQYF. Here the CDR3 DNA reads TGTGCCAGCAGCCAATCACTAGAGGATACGCAGTATTTT.

This clone was recorded only once. The J gene is TRBJ1-2, the V gene TRBV6-5; D possibly corresponds to TRBD1 (5 bases). CDR3 length equals 14 residues. Germline values: CDR1 MNHEY, CDR2 SVGAGI. Trimming pared 10 bases from V and 8 bases from J, leaving 23 bases between. CDR3 in DNA: TGTGCCACCCGGATGGGGGGGGAGGTCGGCGGCTACACCTTC. This gives the protein CATRMGGEVGGYTF.

The chain employs TRBV9 and TRBJ2-7; D call uncertain. Per the germline V gene, CDR1 is SGDLS and CDR2 is YYNGEE. The CDR3 contains 15 residues. The V end was cut by 0 bases, the J end by 2 bases, with 12 bases between. Written as DNA, the CDR3 is TGTGCCAGCAGCGTAGATAGTTCTACTACCTACGAGCAGTACTTC. Protein: CASSVDSSTTYEQYF.

The chain employs TRBV24-1 and TRBJ1-5, with D possibly TRBD1 on 5 matching bases. Trimming took 4 bases from V and 7 from J, leaving 7 bases between them. This CDR3 contains 12 residues. Germline CDR1 and CDR2: KGHDR and SFDVKD. For the CDR3, the DNA is TGTGCCACCAGTGACGGGGGGCAGCCCCAGCATTTT. It is translated as CATSDGGQPQHF.

Written as DNA, the CDR3 is TGTGCCAGCAGTGAAGCGGGGAGCGGGAGTCCCTACGAGCAGTACTTC. Residues: CASSEAGSGSPYEQYF. V usage is TRBV6-1 and J usage is TRBJ2-7, with 8 nucleotides matching TRBD2. The CDR3 consists of 16 residues. J was trimmed by 2 bases and V by 0 bases; bases with no gene match: 6. Per germline, CDR1 MNHNS and CDR2 SASEGT.

The chain combines TRBV27 with TRBJ1-1; D perhaps matches TRBD1 (6 bases). The CDR3 covers 14 residues. Trimming left V 4 bases short and J 6 bases short, with 15 bases between. Germline CDR1 reads MNHEY; CDR2 reads SMNVEV (reference sequence). CDR3 protein: CASSSQGRRAEAFF. The CDR3 DNA reads as TGTGCCAGCAGTTCCCAGGGGCGGCGAGCTGAAGCTTTCTTT.

The genes are TRBV6-5 and TRBJ1-6; D unresolved. The V and J ends lost 6 bases and 5 bases respectively, with 11 bases between them. Germline V lookup: CDR1 MNHEY, CDR2 SVGAGI. The CDR3 has 14 amino acids. CDR3: CASSAHGDNSPLHF. As DNA, the CDR3 is TGTGCCAGCAGCGCCCACGGAGATAATTCACCCCTCCACTTT.